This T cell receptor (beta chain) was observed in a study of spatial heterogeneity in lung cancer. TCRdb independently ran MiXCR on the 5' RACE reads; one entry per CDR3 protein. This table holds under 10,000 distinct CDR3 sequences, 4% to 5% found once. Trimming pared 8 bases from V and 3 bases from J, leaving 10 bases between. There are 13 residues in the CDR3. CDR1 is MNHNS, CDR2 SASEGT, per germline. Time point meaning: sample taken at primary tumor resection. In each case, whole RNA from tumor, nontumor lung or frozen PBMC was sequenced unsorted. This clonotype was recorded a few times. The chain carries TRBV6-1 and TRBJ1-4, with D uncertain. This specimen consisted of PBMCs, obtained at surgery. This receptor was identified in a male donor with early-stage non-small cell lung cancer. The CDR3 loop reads CASARSPNEKLFF. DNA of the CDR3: TGTGCCAGCGCACGGAGCCCTAATGAAAAACTGTTTTTT.